The clone carrying this TCR beta chain came up once. These data come from a study of Tregs in tolerant kidney transplant recipients. The CDR3 runs to 14 residues. V was pared by 4 bases and J by 3 bases, with 9 bases between. In germline, CDR1 is SGHTA, CDR2 FQGNSA. The method was immunoSEQ multiplex PCR; TCRdb's version includes in-frame clones alone and lacks a portion of them. This table has around 78,000 clones, around 93% appearing once. The input for sequencing was Tregs from blood, taken before the transplant. The rearrangement uses TRBV7-2 and TRBJ1-4, with a tentative D call TRBD1 (6 bases). This clonotype originated in a human donor who received a combined kidney and bone marrow transplant. CDR3 nucleotides: TGTGCCAGCAGCTGGGGGGCGGCTAATGAAAAACTGTTTTTT. Amino acids: CASSWGAANEKLFF.